These 21 T cell receptor beta chains were sequenced from one sample in a study of tumor-infiltrating lymphocytes in primary liver carcinoma. Unsorted whole blood yielded the blood RNA, and germline DNA was also extracted. With roughly 0.5 ug total RNA as template and a constant-region primer, TCR beta cDNA was made. Slightly modified ARM-PCR with three nested multiplex PCR rounds yielded TCR beta libraries. A C-beta reverse primer was combined with TRBV1-TRBV30 forward primers in the first two PCR rounds, and each round had about 10 cycles. TCRdb analysed the multiplex PCR reads with MiXCR anew, one entry per CDR3 protein. The data hold hundreds of thousands of distinct CDR3 sequences, with approximately 54% observed a single time. Sequencing was carried out using peripheral blood. The receptors originated from a woman under 40 with primary liver carcinoma and hepatitis B virus infection.

The gene calls are TRBV7-8 and TRBJ2-7, with 7 bases that match TRBD1. V lost 7 bases, J lost 7 bases, and 13 bases stayed unmatched. Germline V gene lookup returns CDR1 SGHVS and CDR2 FQNEAQ. This CDR3 comprises 14 residues. The CDR3 here is CASNSRQGREEQYF. The CDR3 DNA reads as TGTGCCAGCAACTCAAGACAGGGTAGAGAAGAGCAGTACTTC.

Many counts were recorded for this clonotype. V gene TRBV11-3 combines with J gene TRBJ2-1; 8 positions agree with TRBD2. Looked up from germline, CDR1 is SGHNT and CDR2 is YENEEA. After removal of 6 bases from V and 2 bases from J, the junction contained 9 bases not matched to a gene. The CDR3 loop spans 16 amino acids. CDR3 loop: CASRERAAGAYNEQFF. Here the CDR3 DNA reads TGTGCCAGCAGAGAGCGTGCAGCGGGAGCCTACAATGAGCAGTTCTTC.

The chain has TRBV7-8 and TRBJ1-2, with D perhaps TRBD1 (6 bases). In germline, CDR1 is SGHVS, CDR2 FQNEAQ. The V gene lost 4 bases and the J gene lost 6 bases, with 15 bases spanning the gap. This CDR3 has 14 residues. The CDR3 DNA follows: TGTGCCAGCAGCTCGAGGGACAACAGCCATGGCTACACCTTC. As protein: CASSSRDNSHGYTF. Full variable domain (rest looked up from reference TRBV7-8 and TRBJ1-2): GAGVSQSPRYKVAKRGQDVALRCDPISGHVSLFWYQQALGQGPEFLTYFQNEAQLDKSGLPSDRFFAERPEGSVSTLKIQRTQQEDSAVYLCASSSRDNSHGYTFGSGTRLTVV.

The chain combines TRBV13 with TRBJ2-2, with 7 bases identical to TRBD1. With 10 bases clipped from V and 2 bases from J, the junction kept 7 bases outside the gene matches. CDR3 size: 14 residues. The germline gives CDR1 PRHDT, CDR2 FYEKMQ (reference sequence). DNA of the CDR3: TGTGCCAACCACTACAGGGGAAACACCGGGGAGCTGTTTTTT. This sequence encodes CANHYRGNTGELFF.

On this clonotype: The junction differs from germline at one of its ends, possibly a read error. This CDR3 is CASQGGFANRPQHF. CDR3 DNA: TGTGCCAGCCAGGGAGGGTTTGCCAATCGGCCCCAGCATTTT. This chain links TRBV6-6 with TRBJ1-5; possibly TRBD1 for D (5 bases). The CDR3 is 14 residues long. CDR1 and CDR2 from the germline V gene are MNHNY and SVGAGI (reference sequence).

The chain has TRBV6-1 and TRBJ1-1; maybe TRBD1 (5 bases). Germline lookup yields CDR1 MNHNS and CDR2 SASEGT. Trimming removed 8 bases from V and 0 bases from J, with 16 bases in between. This CDR3 is built from 15 residues. Here the CDR3 reads CASLGDVMVNTEAFF. In nucleotides, the CDR3 is TGTGCCAGCCTGGGGGATGTAATGGTGAACACTGAAGCTTTCTTT.

This clonotype was observed many times. The CDR3 region is CSVTGGALSQETQYF. In nucleotides, the CDR3 is TGCAGCGTCACCGGAGGAGCCCTTTCGCAAGAGACCCAGTACTTC. This chain joins TRBV29-1 and TRBJ2-5; D might be TRBD2 (5 bases). Trimming took 6 bases from V and 2 from J, leaving 19 bases between them. Germline-derived CDR1 and CDR2 are SQVTM and ANQGSEA. This CDR3 region has 15 residues.

About this clonotype: Its ends do not fully match the called genes, so a read error is possible. V gene TRBV12-3 or TRBV12-4 combines with J gene TRBJ2-3; D uncertain. This CDR3 spans 14 amino acids. For the CDR3, the DNA is TGTGCCAGCAGTTTAAGCGACCGCACAGAAACGCAGTATTTT. This gives the protein CASSLSDRTETQYF.

The chain employs TRBV10-3 and TRBJ1-3; no reliable D call. V gave up 4 bases and J gave up 4 bases, with 8 bases separating them. Germline CDR1 reads ENHRY; CDR2 reads SYGVKD. CDR3 length: 13 amino acids. In DNA form, the CDR3 reads TGTGCCATCAGTGGGGAACTCGGAAACACCATATATTTT. Encoded protein: CAISGELGNTIYF.

This chain links TRBV5-8 with TRBJ2-7; TRBD1 is a possible D gene (5 bases). Trimming shortened V by 4 bases and J by 0 bases, and 11 bases separated the two germline ends. CDR1 and CDR2 (germline): SGHTS, YDEGEE. The CDR3 consists of 14 residues. CDR3 DNA: TGTGCCAGCAGCATCCGACAGTTCTCCTACGAGCAGTACTTC. Its translation: CASSIRQFSYEQYF.

The rearrangement uses TRBV11-2 and TRBJ2-1; D possibly corresponds to TRBD2 (7 bases). V was shortened by 1 base and J by 12 bases, with 13 bases between the two germline ends. CDR1 and CDR2 from the germline V gene are SGHAT and FQNNGV. CDR3 length: 13 amino acids. The CDR3 sequence: CASSLGGGVGQFF. CDR3 nucleotides: TGTGCCAGCAGCTTAGGAGGGGGGGTTGGGCAGTTCTTC.

The gene calls are TRBV5-4 and TRBJ2-3; 10 bases are a match to TRBD2. The germline gives CDR1 SGHNT, CDR2 YYREEE (reference sequence). After removal of 2 bases from V and 8 bases from J, the junction contained 5 bases not matched to a gene. The CDR3 is made up of 14 amino acids. The CDR3 loop reads CASSLAGGPGTQYF. Written as DNA, the CDR3 is TGTGCCAGCAGCTTAGCGGGAGGGCCGGGTACGCAGTATTTT.

The chain uses TRBV6-2 or TRBV6-3 and TRBJ2-7; 7 bases fit TRBD2. With V trimmed by 8 bases and J by 2 bases, 6 bases remained unmatched. The CDR3 is 13 residues long. Germline values: CDR1 MNHEY, CDR2 SVGEGT. This CDR3 reads CASQRGTTYEQYF. DNA of the CDR3: TGTGCCAGCCAGCGGGGAACCACCTACGAGCAGTACTTC.

The chain combines TRBV5-4 with TRBJ2-5; either TRBD1 or TRBD2 may supply D (6 bases each). The CDR3 loop spans 15 amino acids. Germline V gives CDR1 SGHNT, CDR2 YYREEE (reference sequence). Deletions cut 3 bases from V and 5 bases from J, with 17 bases between. CDR3 bases: TGTGCCAGCAGCTATTCCCCGGGGGCGATGGAGACCCAGTACTTC. Protein product: CASSYSPGAMETQYF.

This clonotype was seen repeatedly, ten times or more. The V and J genes are TRBV29-1 and TRBJ2-3, with D possibly being TRBD2 (5 bases). Germline values: CDR1 SQVTM, CDR2 ANQGSEA. This CDR3 has 13 amino acids. Trimming left V 4 bases short and J 2 bases short, with 10 bases between. The CDR3 protein is CSVAPAVTDTQYF. The CDR3 DNA is TGCAGCGTTGCACCAGCGGTCACAGATACGCAGTATTTT.

This clonotype was seen just once. The junction departs from the called germline gene at one end, perhaps through a read error. The V gene is TRBV11-2, the J gene TRBJ2-7, with 7 bases that match TRBD2. The CDR3 spans 15 residues. CDR1 and CDR2 (germline): SGHAT, FQNNGV. CDR3 DNA: TGTGTCAGCAGCCGCATAGCGGGTCCCTATTACGAGCAGTACTTC. Translating it yields CVSSRIAGPYYEQYF. The entire variable domain, with the rest obtained from reference TRBV11-2 and TRBJ2-7, is as follows: EAGVAQSPRYKIIEKRQSVAFWCNPISGHATLYWYQQILGQGPKLLIQFQNNGVVDDSQLPKDRFSAERLKGVDSTLKIQPAKLEDSAVYLCVSSRIAGPYYEQYFGPGTRLTVT.

Turning to this clonotype: Likely a read error: the CDR3 ends without its conserved phenylalanine or tryptophan. The chain is built from TRBV6-5 and TRBJ1-2; D perhaps matches TRBD1 (6 bases). CDR3 length: 15 residues. CDR1 MNHEY and CDR2 SVGAGI come from the germline V gene. The CDR3 protein is CASSRGQSANYDYTI. The DNA for the CDR3 is TGTGCCAGCAGTAGAGGACAGTCGGCCAACTATGACTACACCATC.

Comment on this clonotype: At one end, the junction sequence differs from germline, possibly due to a read error. The rearrangement links TRBV6-1 to TRBJ1-2; no clear D gene. Germline CDR1 reads MNHNS; CDR2 reads SASEGT. This CDR3 region has 12 residues. In DNA, the CDR3 is TGTGCCAGCTGTGAAGCTTACTATGGCTACACCTTC. Translated: CASCEAYYGYTF.

About this clonotype itself: An end of the junction does not agree with germline; a read error may underlie this. The chain couples TRBV28 to TRBJ2-1; 7 positions agree with TRBD2. This CDR3 contains 14 residues. CDR1 is MDHEN, CDR2 SYDVKM, per germline. The CDR3: CAGSAPGLPHEQFF. The CDR3 DNA reads as TGTGCCGGCAGTGCCCCGGGACTACCCCATGAGCAGTTCTTC. Based on the CDR3 plus reference TRBV28 and TRBJ2-1, the full variable domain is DVKVTQSSRYLVKRTGEKVFLECVQDMDHENMFWYRQDPGLGLRLIYFSYDVKMKEKGDIPEGYSVSREKKERFSLILESASTNQTSMYLCAGSAPGLPHEQFFGPGTRLTVL.

The V and J genes are TRBV30 and TRBJ1-1; D is ambiguous. Trimming took off 5 bases at V and 4 bases at J, with 8 bases between the two ends. This CDR3 region has 11 residues. Germline V gene sequence: CDR1 GTSNPN, CDR2 SVGIG (reference sequence). The CDR3 nucleotides are TGTGCCTGGGGATCCGGCACTGAAGCTTTCTTT. The encoded protein is CAWGSGTEAFF.

Details on this clonotype: One base away lies a much larger clone, so this may be a sequencing read error. The chain links TRBV5-5 to TRBJ2-2; D is undetermined. CDR1 SGHKS and CDR2 YYEKEE come from the germline V gene (reference sequence). This CDR3 has 15 residues. The CDR3: CASSLGQENTRELFF. The DNA of the CDR3 is TGTGCCAGCAGCTTGGGGCAGGAGAACACCAGGGAGCTGTTTTTT.